Presented here are 22 T cell receptor beta chains from one specimen sequenced in a study of CD8+ T cells in alopecia areata. The treatment here: oral pan-JAK inhibitor, 5-10 mg twice daily. Extraction of RNA preceded its reverse transcription into cDNA, which served as the sequencing template. The method was immunoSEQ multiplex PCR; TCRdb's version includes in-frame clones alone and lacks a portion of them. The sample lists roughly 120,000 clones, more than 45% occurring once. The sample in question was CD4+ T cells sorted from blood, obtained at week 4, from a patient treated with tofacitinib. The receptors shown here come from a human donor with alopecia areata.

The chain couples TRBV7-3 to TRBJ2-3; 7 nucleotides align to TRBD1. Looked up from germline, CDR1 is SGHTA and CDR2 is FQGTGA. The CDR3 extends over 16 amino acids. V gave up 4 bases and J gave up 0 bases; unmatched junction bases: 7. As DNA, the CDR3 is TGTGCCAGCAGCTGGTTTGGGGACAGCAGCACAGATACGCAGTATTTT. It codes for CASSWFGDSSTDTQYF.

J is TRBJ2-7 and V is TRBV7-9; TRBD1 aligns across 9 bases. Germline V gene sequence: CDR1 SEHNR, CDR2 FQNEAQ (reference sequence). The CDR3 consists of 14 residues. The V and J ends lost 6 bases and 5 bases, in that order; junction bases with no gene match: 8. The CDR3 sequence is CASSSTGGRNEQYF. The CDR3 DNA is TGTGCCAGCAGTTCCACAGGGGGCAGGAACGAGCAGTACTTC.

The V call is TRBV30, the J call TRBJ1-1; D remains ambiguous. V was clipped by 3 bases and J by 1 base, with 9 bases between them. The CDR3 runs 13 residues. The germline V gene encodes CDR1 GTSNPN and CDR2 SVGIG (reference sequence). The CDR3 nucleotides are TGTGCCTGGAGGGGATCAGGGAACACTGAAGCTTTCTTT. Residues: CAWRGSGNTEAFF.

The V gene is TRBV29-1, the J gene TRBJ1-2; D not certain. CDR1 SQVTM and CDR2 ANQGSEA come from the germline V gene. The V end lost 4 bases, the J end lost 4 bases, and 10 bases lay between the germline ends. The CDR3 sequence is 12 residues long. CDR3: CSVVRESYGYTF. CDR3 sequence (DNA): TGCAGCGTTGTAAGAGAATCCTATGGCTACACCTTC.

The CDR3 DNA follows: TGCAGCGTTGAAGGGGTAGCGGGAGACCCCTACGAGCAGTACTTC. Residues: CSVEGVAGDPYEQYF. The rearrangement joins TRBV29-1 to TRBJ2-7; 9 nucleotides match TRBD2. Trimming took 1 base from V and 2 from J; bases not matched to a gene: 6. The CDR3 spans 15 residues. Germline loops: CDR1 SQVTM, CDR2 ANQGSEA.

The chain recombines TRBV6-5 with TRBJ1-1; 7 bases fit TRBD1. There are 15 residues in the CDR3. V trimming: 0 bases; J trimming: 8 bases; junction bases outside the gene matches: 9. The germline V gene encodes CDR1 MNHEY and CDR2 SVGAGI. CDR3 loop: CASSYSKQGWIEAFF. The CDR3 nucleotides are TGTGCCAGCAGTTACTCGAAACAGGGGTGGATCGAAGCTTTCTTT.

V and J are TRBV6-6 and TRBJ2-1, with 7 positions matching TRBD2. The junction had 10 bases not matched to a gene; V was cut back by 7 bases and J by 4 bases. The germline CDR1 and CDR2 sequences are MNHNY and SVGAGI (reference sequence). The CDR3 length is 15 residues. This CDR3 is CASIKTSEPYNEQFF. The CDR3, as DNA: TGTGCCAGCATAAAAACTAGCGAACCTTACAATGAGCAGTTCTTC.

This sequence joins TRBV25-1 and TRBJ2-7; D is uncertain. CDR1 is MGHDK, CDR2 SYGVNS, per germline. This CDR3 has 13 amino acids. V was trimmed by 10 bases and J by 0 bases, leaving 13 bases between them. The CDR3 DNA reads as TGTGCCATGCAAAGGGCAGGCTCCTACGAGCAGTACTTC. As protein: CAMQRAGSYEQYF.

The sample holds a few counts of this clone. The V and J genes are TRBV9 and TRBJ1-2; TRBD1 matches at 8 bases. CDR1 and CDR2 from the germline V gene are SGDLS and YYNGEE. The CDR3 sequence is 14 residues long. Trimming cost V 7 bases and J 4 bases; bases outside gene matches: 9. Here the CDR3 DNA reads TGTGCCAGCTCGCCCGGACAGGGCGGCTATGGCTACACCTTC. Protein sequence: CASSPGQGGYGYTF.

V is TRBV4-1 and J is TRBJ2-7; D gene unclear. The CDR3 is 12 residues long. CDR1 is MGHRA, CDR2 YSYEKL, per germline. V lost 3 bases and J 2 bases, leaving 5 bases between the germline ends. The CDR3, as DNA: TGCGCCAGCAGCCACCACACCTACGAGCAGTACTTC. Its translation: CASSHHTYEQYF.

The V call is TRBV5-1, the J call TRBJ2-3; D is unresolved. The germline V gene has CDR1 SGHRS and CDR2 YFSETQ. The CDR3 runs 15 residues. V dropped 3 bases and J dropped 0 bases, with 11 bases sitting between them. CDR3 bases: TGCGCCAGCAGCTCGGTCGCGGCTAGCACAGATACGCAGTATTTT. Translated, it gives CASSSVAASTDTQYF. Based on the CDR3 plus reference TRBV5-1 and TRBJ2-3, the full variable domain is KAGVTQTPRYLIKTRGQQVTLSCSPISGHRSVSWYQQTPGQGLQFLFEYFSETQRNKGNFPGRFSGRQFSNSRSEMNVSTLELGDSALYLCASSSVAASTDTQYFGPGTRLTVL.

This clone occurred a few times. The rearrangement joins TRBV27 to TRBJ1-5, with 8 bases matching TRBD1. Trimming removed 6 bases from V and 3 bases from J; junction bases left unmatched: 7. Germline V gene sequence: CDR1 MNHEY, CDR2 SMNVEV (reference sequence). This CDR3 has 15 amino acids. Here the CDR3 DNA reads TGTGCCAGCAGCTCTGACAGGGGATACAATCAGCCCCAGCATTTT. Translating it yields CASSSDRGYNQPQHF.

CDR3 coding DNA: TGTGCCAGCGGGACCTGGACCTCCCCTGAAGCTTTCTTT. Amino acid sequence: CASGTWTSPEAFF. The chain has TRBV25-1 and TRBJ1-1; a possible D gene is TRBD1 (5 bases). The CDR3 is 13 residues long. V dropped 8 bases and J dropped 6 bases, with 16 bases sitting between them. From germline, CDR1 is MGHDK and CDR2 SYGVNS.

The chain employs TRBV30 and TRBJ1-5; a weak D match, TRBD1 (5 bases). The CDR3 consists of 14 residues. Deletions cut 2 bases from V and 4 bases from J, with 12 bases between. From germline, CDR1 is GTSNPN and CDR2 SVGIG (reference sequence). This CDR3 reads CAWSLPGGNQPQHF. CDR3 coding DNA: TGTGCCTGGAGTCTCCCGGGGGGGAATCAGCCCCAGCATTTT.

This chain joins TRBV29-1 and TRBJ1-4; 7 bases align to TRBD1. The CDR3 sequence is 14 residues long. The junction had 8 bases not matched to a gene; V was cut back by 7 bases and J by 3 bases. Germline V gene sequence: CDR1 SQVTM, CDR2 ANQGSEA. The CDR3: CSAAQGTANEKLFF. The DNA of the CDR3 is TGCAGCGCCGCTCAGGGGACAGCTAATGAAAAACTGTTTTTT.

This clone was picked up a small number of times. This chain uses TRBV5-1 with TRBJ2-3; no reliable D call. The CDR3 is 15 amino acids. Germline V CDR1 and CDR2: SGHRS, YFSETQ. The V gene lost 0 bases and the J gene lost 2 bases, with 10 bases spanning the gap. The CDR3 nucleotides read TGCGCCAGCAGCTTGGCCGCCAGAAACACAGATACGCAGTATTTT. It encodes CASSLAARNTDTQYF.

The CDR3 protein is CASSRPGVSGNTIYF. The CDR3 region has the DNA TGCGCCAGCAGCCGCCCGGGAGTCTCTGGAAACACCATATATTTT. The chain couples TRBV4-1 to TRBJ1-3; no reliable D call. The length of the CDR3 is 15 residues. CDR1 MGHRA and CDR2 YSYEKL come from the germline V gene. Trimming shortened V by 4 bases and J by 0 bases, and 10 bases separated the two germline ends.

This rearrangement joins TRBV11-2 to TRBJ2-7, with TRBD2 identical over 7 bases. V shed 3 bases and J 5 bases; nucleotides not matched to a gene: 4. The CDR3 totals 13 residues. Germline CDR1 and CDR2: SGHAT and FQNNGV. The CDR3 DNA reads as TGTGCCAGCAGCTTGGGAGGGGTGAACGAGCAGTACTTC. Translating gives CASSLGGVNEQYF.

This clone has just a few counts. The V call is TRBV30, the J call TRBJ1-2; D is possibly TRBD1 (5 bases). In germline, CDR1 is GTSNPN, CDR2 SVGIG (reference sequence). V lost 4 bases and J 4 bases, leaving 22 bases between the germline ends. This CDR3 is 16 amino acids long. CDR3 sequence (DNA): TGTGCCTGGACAGGGAAGGGGACCGGCAATACCTATGGCTACACCTTC. The encoded protein is CAWTGKGTGNTYGYTF.

The chain recombines TRBV29-1 with TRBJ1-2; TRBD1 agrees at 9 bases. The trim removed 1 base at V and 4 bases at J, leaving 1 base unmatched. This CDR3 contains 13 residues. In germline, CDR1 is SQVTM, CDR2 ANQGSEA. CDR3 DNA: TGCAGCGTTGAAGGGACAGGGGTCTATGGCTACACCTTC. This sequence encodes CSVEGTGVYGYTF.

V usage is TRBV29-1 and J usage is TRBJ1-1; D might be TRBD1 (6 bases). The CDR3 runs to 11 residues. CDR1 is SQVTM and CDR2 is ANQGSEA in the germline V gene. Trimming removed 5 bases from V and 7 bases from J, with 11 bases in between. Here the CDR3 reads CSVTGQFEAFF. The CDR3 DNA reads TGCAGCGTTACAGGACAGTTTGAAGCTTTCTTT.

The CDR3 bases are TGTGCCAGCAGTCCGGGGGGCCTCAAAAACATTCAGTACTTC. This codes for CASSPGGLKNIQYF. The chain couples TRBV28 to TRBJ2-4, with D possibly matching TRBD2 (7 bases). V lost 5 bases and J 3 bases, leaving 11 bases between the germline ends. Germline-derived CDR1 and CDR2 are MDHEN and SYDVKM. The CDR3 has 14 residues.